This T cell receptor beta chain was retrieved from a study of low-dose radiotherapy and immunotherapy resistance in tumors. Background on the study: Members of Cohort 2 were treated with 1 Gy per fraction every two weeks; their total was 13 Gy over 26 weeks. Daily intake of oral aspirin 300 mg by patients lasted four cycles and began on cycle 1 day 1.

Primers used for first-strand cDNA, a TRAV- and TRBV-specific set, covered both alpha and beta chains. PCR amplification of the TCRs was performed with Phusion for 20 PCR cycles, and it relied on a constant-region primer together with a V-primer adapter. One entry per CDR3 protein results from TCRdb running MiXCR on the reads. This table has about 91,000 distinct CDR3 sequences, 20% to 25% appearing once. The sample's time point: after trial treatment. Noted treatment: LDRT plus nivolumab, ipilimumab, low-dose cyclophosphamide and aspirin (RACIN trial). Trimming stripped 6 bases from V and 3 bases from J, with 18 bases between. CDR3 length: 16 amino acids. Germline V gene data show CDR1 as KGHSH and CDR2 as LQKENI. This clonotype was seen a single time.

This specimen was PBMCs, taken after low-dose radiotherapy plus immunotherapy. J is TRBJ1-3 and V is TRBV18; tentatively, D is TRBD1 (6 bases). The TCR comes from a female donor with ovarian cancer. The CDR3 spells CASSPRAQGYGNTIYF. DNA for the CDR3: TGTGCCAGCTCCCCTCGGGCACAGGGATATGGAAACACCATATATTTT.